The 28 T cell receptor beta chains below come from one sample, sequenced in a study of CD8+CD57+ T cells in acquired aplastic anemia. Using genomic DNA as the template, TCR beta VDJ and CDR3 profiling was carried out. In TCRdb, the reads were re-called with MiXCR into one record per CDR3 protein. The sample yields about 290,000 distinct CDR3 sequences, roughly 59% seen once. Patients chosen for sequencing had CD8+CD57+ cells that had expanded, as shown by flow cytometry. The sequenced sample was sorted CD4+, CD8+, or CD8+CD57+ T cells (not recorded which) from PBMCs. All receptors come from a human donor with aplastic anemia.

V and J are TRBV4-3 and TRBJ2-7, with 11 positions matching TRBD1. The CDR3 loop spans 15 amino acids. Germline V gene data show CDR1 as LGHNA and CDR2 as YSLEER. Unmatched junction bases numbered 4, after V lost 5 bases and J lost 1 base. CDR3 DNA sequence: TGCGCCAGCAGCTTCGGACAGGGGGCTTCCTACGAGCAGTACTTC. Encoded protein: CASSFGQGASYEQYF.

This clonotype occurred once. V is TRBV24-1 and J is TRBJ2-3; no clear D gene. The CDR3 covers 12 residues. The V end was cut by 0 bases, the J end by 8 bases, with 5 bases between. Germline CDR1 is KGHDR and CDR2 is SFDVKD. CDR3: CATSDLGITQYF. CDR3 bases: TGTGCCACCAGTGATTTGGGAATTACGCAGTATTTT.

Ten or more counts support this clonotype. The chain uses TRBV7-6 and TRBJ2-6, with D possibly matching TRBD1 (7 bases). This CDR3 is 18 amino acids long. Looked up from germline, CDR1 is SGHVS and CDR2 is FNYEAQ. Trimming took 4 bases from V and 2 from J, leaving 18 bases between them. The CDR3 region has the DNA TGTGCCAGCAGCTCTCGACAGGGAGGCCCTACTGGGGCCAACGTCCTGACTTTC. Residues: CASSSRQGGPTGANVLTF. Full variable domain (remainder filled in from reference TRBV7-6 and TRBJ2-6): GAGVSQSPRYKVTKRGQDVALRCDPISGHVSLYWYRQALGQGPEFLTYFNYEAQQDKSGLPNDRFSAERPEGSISTLTIQRTEQRDSAMYRCASSSRQGGPTGANVLTFGAGSRLTVL.

This clonotype was recorded many times. The rearrangement uses TRBV7-8 and TRBJ2-5, with D uncertain. This CDR3 contains 13 residues. Germline V gene data show CDR1 as SGHVS and CDR2 as FQNEAQ. V was shortened by 6 bases and J by 1 base, with 9 bases between the two germline ends. The CDR3 DNA sequence: TGTGCCAGCAGTTTGACTTTCCAAGAGACCCAGTACTTC. Translation: CASSLTFQETQYF.

The V gene is TRBV24-1, the J gene TRBJ2-3; the D is unclear. The CDR3 spans 13 residues. V dropped 9 bases and J dropped 5 bases, with 14 bases sitting between them. The germline gives CDR1 KGHDR, CDR2 SFDVKD. The CDR3 nucleotides are TGTGCCACCCCCGGTCGGATGCGAGATACGCAGTATTTT. Translation: CATPGRMRDTQYF.

V gene TRBV20-1 combines with J gene TRBJ2-7; 7 bases line up with TRBD1. Trimming at V came to 6 bases and at J to 0 bases, leaving 2 bases not matched to a gene. Germline V gene sequence: CDR1 DFQATT, CDR2 SNEGSKA (reference sequence). CDR3 length equals 12 residues. CDR3 DNA sequence: TGCAGTGCGTGGGACAGCTCCTACGAGCAGTACTTC. This codes for CSAWDSSYEQYF.

This clonotype has only a few counts. The V and J genes are TRBV20-1 and TRBJ2-7; 9 bases align to TRBD2. The germline CDR1 and CDR2 sequences are DFQATT and SNEGSKA (reference sequence). The CDR3 is 12 amino acids. Losses at the gene ends were 4 bases for V and 3 bases for J; bases not matched to a gene: 1. CDR3 sequence (DNA): TGCAGTGCTACTAGCGGGATCTACGAGCAGTACTTC. It encodes CSATSGIYEQYF.

The genes are TRBV11-1 and TRBJ2-7; 7 bases fit TRBD1. After removal of 5 bases from V and 7 bases from J, the junction contained 14 bases not matched to a gene. The CDR3 runs 15 residues. Germline CDR1 reads SGHAT; CDR2 reads FQDESV (reference sequence). CDR3 sequence: CASSPRQGDATEQYF. Here the CDR3 DNA reads TGTGCCAGCAGCCCGAGACAGGGTGATGCTACGGAGCAGTACTTC.

This clonotype was found many times. The genes are TRBV15 and TRBJ2-2, with a possible D match to TRBD2 (5 bases). The germline V and J ends were trimmed by 4 bases and 1 base, with 10 bases remaining between them. Germline values: CDR1 LNHNV, CDR2 YYDKDF (reference sequence). This CDR3 contains 15 residues. The CDR3 coding sequence is TGTGCCACCAGCACTAGAGGAGGGAACACCGGGGAGCTGTTTTTT. Encoded protein: CATSTRGGNTGELFF.

This clonotype was recorded a few times. V and J are TRBV20-1 and TRBJ2-7, with 10 bases aligning to TRBD1. The V gene's germline CDR1 is DFQATT and CDR2 SNEGSKA (reference sequence). This CDR3 is built from 16 residues. After removal of 3 bases from V and 2 bases from J, the junction contained 10 bases not matched to a gene. The CDR3 sequence: CSASPMRGTGAYEQYF. CDR3 coding DNA: TGCAGTGCTAGTCCGATGCGTGGGACAGGGGCCTACGAGCAGTACTTC.

Concerning this clonotype: Sequence at one end of the junction differs from germline and may be a read error. The CDR3 is CAASDPSYNEQFF. The CDR3 DNA follows: TGTGCCGCCAGTGATCCGTCCTATAATGAGCAGTTCTTC. The rearrangement joins TRBV24-1 to TRBJ2-1; no clear D gene. Germline V lookup: CDR1 KGHDR, CDR2 SFDVKD. CDR3 length: 13 residues.

This clonotype was seen more than once but under ten times. The chain recombines TRBV12-3 or TRBV12-4 with TRBJ1-2; 8 nucleotides agree with TRBD1. The length of the CDR3 is 14 residues. The V gene end was trimmed by 3 bases and the J gene end by 4 bases; junction bases not matched to a gene: 4. The CDR3 nucleotides are TGTGCCAGCAGTTTGGGAACAGGGGGCTATGGCTACACCTTC. It specifies CASSLGTGGYGYTF.

The rearrangement uses TRBV7-8 and TRBJ2-7, with D hard to call. The length of the CDR3 is 13 residues. Germline V CDR1 and CDR2: SGHVS, FQNEAQ. V was shortened by 5 bases and J by 2 bases, with 10 bases between the two germline ends. The CDR3 reads CASSVTSPYEQYF. CDR3 coding DNA: TGTGCCAGCAGCGTCACCTCTCCCTACGAGCAGTACTTC.

This sequence joins TRBV7-3 and TRBJ2-7; D is unresolved. This CDR3 spans 13 amino acids. Germline V gene lookup returns CDR1 SGHTA and CDR2 FQGTGA. Trimming stripped 1 base from V and 6 bases from J, with 10 bases between. The CDR3 DNA is TGTGCCAGCAGCTTAAAATTGGCTAGCGAGCAGTACTTC. This translates into CASSLKLASEQYF.

This clonotype showed up many times. The chain employs TRBV7-9 and TRBJ1-1; D call uncertain. The V end lost 1 base, the J end lost 11 bases, and 8 bases lay between the germline ends. Germline CDR1 and CDR2: SEHNR and FQNEAQ (reference sequence). This CDR3 contains 11 residues. CDR3 sequence (DNA): TGTGCCAGCAGCTTAGAAGTCGGGGCTTTCTTT. Its translation is CASSLEVGAFF.

For this clonotype: A junction end diverges from the germline sequence, so it may reflect a read error. The rearrangement joins TRBV10-2 to TRBJ2-1; D call uncertain. The germline gives CDR1 WSHSY, CDR2 SAAADI. The CDR3 contains 11 residues. The CDR3 is CASRIVNEQSF. The DNA of the CDR3 is TGCGCCAGCAGGATCGTAAATGAGCAGTCCTTC.

This clonotype was observed at least ten times. This sequence joins TRBV19 and TRBJ1-1; TRBD1 aligns across 9 bases. The trim removed 4 bases at V and 5 bases at J, leaving 5 bases unmatched. Germline V gene data show CDR1 as LNHDA and CDR2 as SQIVND (reference sequence). The CDR3 extends over 14 amino acids. CDR3 sequence: CASSTYRGRTEAFF. The CDR3, as DNA: TGTGCCAGTAGTACCTACAGGGGGCGTACTGAAGCTTTCTTT.

This clonotype was counted many times. This chain uses TRBV28 with TRBJ1-6; 9 bases are a match to TRBD1. V was clipped by 0 bases and J by 9 bases; unmatched bases: 0. This CDR3 is built from 14 residues. The V gene's germline CDR1 is MDHEN and CDR2 SYDVKM. CDR3 nucleotides: TGTGCCAGCAGTTTATGGACAGGGGGTTCACCCCTCCACTTT. Translation: CASSLWTGGSPLHF. Filled out from reference TRBV28 and TRBJ1-6, the complete variable domain reads DVKVTQSSRYLVKRTGEKVFLECVQDMDHENMFWYRQDPGLGLRLIYFSYDVKMKEKGDIPEGYSVSREKKERFSLILESASTNQTSMYLCASSLWTGGSPLHFGNGTRLTVT.

The chain joins TRBV9 to TRBJ2-1; D not resolved. The CDR3 runs to 13 residues. Deletions cut 4 bases from V and 8 bases from J, with 13 bases between. Germline V lookup: CDR1 SGDLS, CDR2 YYNGEE. The CDR3 coding sequence is TGTGCCAGCAGCCCGAGTTTCTTGGATGAGCAGTTCTTC. Translating it yields CASSPSFLDEQFF.

J is TRBJ2-1 and V is TRBV6-2 or TRBV6-3; D might be TRBD1 or TRBD2, each matching 5 bases. CDR3 length: 13 amino acids. Germline CDR1 MNHEY, CDR2 SVGEGT. Between the trimmed V and J ends, which lost 2 bases and 8 bases, there was a span of 10 bases. The CDR3 region is CASSYGGTDEQFF. The CDR3 region has the DNA TGTGCCAGCAGTTACGGGGGTACGGATGAGCAGTTCTTC.

This clonotype appeared many times. The chain carries TRBV5-1 and TRBJ2-3, with 7 positions matching TRBD1. Trimming at V came to 5 bases and at J to 2 bases, leaving 8 bases not matched to a gene. Germline V gene data show CDR1 as SGHRS and CDR2 as YFSETQ. The CDR3 length is 15 residues. This CDR3 reads CASRIQGTVTDTQYF. The CDR3 DNA reads TGCGCCAGCAGGATACAGGGGACAGTCACAGATACGCAGTATTTT.

This clonotype was recorded many times. CDR3 DNA: TGCGCCAGCAAGACTAGCGGGGGGGCCGGGAATGAGCAGTTCTTC. It translates to CASKTSGGAGNEQFF. The genes are TRBV5-1 and TRBJ2-1, with TRBD2 matching 14 bases. Germline V gene data show CDR1 as SGHRS and CDR2 as YFSETQ. Trimming took 6 bases from V and 7 from J; bases not matched to a gene: 6. The length of the CDR3 is 15 residues.

The rearrangement joins TRBV20-1 to TRBJ1-6; D perhaps matches TRBD1 (5 bases). Trimming pared 6 bases from V and 7 bases from J, leaving 10 bases between. Germline loops: CDR1 DFQATT, CDR2 SNEGSKA (reference sequence). The CDR3 length is 12 residues. CDR3 nucleotides: TGCAGTGCCCAGGGAGGAAATTCACCCCTCCACTTT. This gives the protein CSAQGGNSPLHF.

This clonotype came up many times. The V gene is TRBV3-1, the J gene TRBJ2-7; D is possibly TRBD2 (6 bases). The CDR3 contains 14 residues. Germline loops: CDR1 LGHDT, CDR2 YNNKEL (reference sequence). V was pared by 4 bases and J by 0 bases, with 10 bases between. The CDR3 nucleotides read TGTGCCAGCAGCCGCCGGGACTTCTCCTACGAGCAGTACTTC. Protein product: CASSRRDFSYEQYF.

This sequence joins TRBV2 and TRBJ1-1; D gene uncertain. Germline lookup yields CDR1 SNHLY and CDR2 FYNNEI. Trimming removed 3 bases at V and 3 bases at J, with 11 bases between. CDR3 length: 14 residues. CDR3 DNA: TGTGCCAGCAGTGATGTGGTAGGCCACACTGAAGCTTTCTTT. The encoded protein is CASSDVVGHTEAFF.

The V call is TRBV7-9, the J call TRBJ2-7; 9 nucleotides agree with TRBD1. The germline V gene has CDR1 SEHNR and CDR2 FQNEAQ (reference sequence). The ends lost 4 bases at V and 0 bases at J; junction bases unmatched: 4. This CDR3 has 15 amino acids. The CDR3 DNA sequence: TGTGCCAGCAGCTCTCCGGACAGGGGCTCCTACGAGCAGTACTTC. Protein: CASSSPDRGSYEQYF.

Regarding this clonotype: The DNA is left out, because the CDR3 cannot be placed on it with certainty; the CDR3 is given as TCRdb lists it. The CDR3 loop reads CSVALRLADSYEQYFGPGTGELFF. The chain is built from TRBV29-1 and TRBJ2-2; TRBD2, the table's D call, lacks a check against the DNA. Termini included, the CDR3 measures 24 amino acids. Per the germline V gene, CDR1 is SQVTM and CDR2 is ANQGSEA.

This clonotype was detected once. The CDR3 ends on some other residue instead of the conserved phenylalanine or tryptophan, so this is likely a read error. Here the CDR3 DNA reads TGCGGTGCGGATGTTAGCACCACAGATACGCAGTATCTT. Translation gives CGADVSTTDTQYL. V is TRBV20-1 and J is TRBJ2-3; D not resolved. The germline V gene has CDR1 DFQATT and CDR2 SNEGSKA (reference sequence). This CDR3 comprises 13 residues.